These T cell receptor beta chains were read from a single sample in a study of cytomegalovirus exposure and HLA in healthy donors. Repertoires were generated with immunoSEQ multiplex PCR, while TCRdb's copy carries only in-frame clones and drops some. The sample lists more than 90,000 clones; approximately 81% were seen once. The specimen sequenced was PBMCs. These receptors came from a woman in her thirties or forties in good health and CMV-seropositive. CDR3s include the opening cysteine and the closing phenylalanine or tryptophan.

cdr3_length j_call v_call cdr3_aa
17 TRBJ2-2 TRBV7-8 CASSLVRAAGHTGELFF
13 TRBJ2-7 TRBV18 CASSPPFDGEQYF
15 TRBJ2-1 TRBV7-9 CASSPTRRNYNEQFF
13 TRBJ2-2 TRBV9 CASSVVVAGELFF
15 TRBJ1-5 TRBV5-1 CASSLGEIGNQPQHF
14 TRBJ2-1 TRBV6-5 CASRRLALFNEQFF
18 TRBJ2-2 TRBV7-3 CASSLLGKKGGVAGELFF
16 TRBJ2-7 TRBV10-3 CATATSVPSQGYEQYF
16 TRBJ2-3 TRBV19 CASSIDLGQGEDTQYF
15 TRBJ1-4 TRBV2 CASSENTATNEKLFF